A single T cell receptor (beta chain) is shown here with its context. Its target is not known. This specimen belongs to a study of cytomegalovirus exposure and HLA in healthy donors. 60 Vbeta and 13 Jbeta primers were used in PCR. TCRdb's copy holds only in-frame clones and misses some; the assay was immunoSEQ multiplex PCR. Of approximately 150,000 clones listed, roughly 80% are singletons. The study, taken as a whole, reports: CMV antigen specificity was confirmed in vitro for a few CMV-associated chains. Researchers counted roughly 150 TCR beta chains as cytomegalovirus-associated.

The sequenced sample was PBMCs. The TCR was taken from a woman in her twenties or thirties in good health and CMV-seropositive.

CDR3 in amino acids: CASRNEGTEAFF. The CDR3 nucleotides read TGTGCCAGCAGGAACGAGGGAACTGAAGCTTTCTTT. This rearrangement joins TRBV7-3 to TRBJ1-1; D is uncertain. CDR3 length equals 12 residues. Trimming stripped 6 bases from V and 5 bases from J, with 10 bases between. Germline values: CDR1 SGHTA, CDR2 FQGTGA.